One sample yielded the 4 T cell receptor beta chains listed below, sequenced in a study of blood T cell repertoires in COVID-19. The repertoire was sequenced with immunoSEQ multiplex PCR; TCRdb's copy has only in-frame clones and lacks some. The sample lists about 190,000 clones, 60% to 80% occurring once. Input material: peripheral blood. The receptors come from a woman between 65 and 79 years old with acute or convalescent COVID-19.

The chain carries TRBV11-3 and TRBJ2-2; no clear D. Trimming shortened V by 1 base and J by 4 bases, and 4 bases separated the two germline ends. This CDR3 comprises 13 residues. The germline gives CDR1 SGHNT, CDR2 YENEEA. The CDR3 bases are TGTGCCAGCAGCTTAGGGCCCACCGGGGAGCTGTTTTTT. Amino acids: CASSLGPTGELFF.

The chain employs TRBV19 and TRBJ2-5, with D possibly matching TRBD1 (6 bases). CDR3 length: 15 amino acids. The V end lost 4 bases, the J end lost 3 bases, and 15 bases lay between the germline ends. Germline lookup yields CDR1 LNHDA and CDR2 SQIVND (reference sequence). The CDR3 here is CASSRQVAGEETQYF. Here the CDR3 DNA reads TGTGCCAGTAGTAGACAGGTCGCTGGGGAAGAGACCCAGTACTTC.

This clone was detected a few times. The V and J genes are TRBV5-4 and TRBJ1-6; a weak D match, TRBD1 (5 bases). Germline loops: CDR1 SGHNT, CDR2 YYREEE (reference sequence). With 4 bases removed from V and 8 bases from J, the gap between germline ends came to 16 bases. This CDR3 is 15 amino acids long. The CDR3 DNA reads TGTGCCAGCAGCACCGGGGGGGGAATTGATTCACCCCTCCACTTT. Protein product: CASSTGGGIDSPLHF.

The rearrangement uses TRBV11-2 and TRBJ2-3, with no clear D. The CDR3 runs to 13 residues. Germline CDR1 SGHAT, CDR2 FQNNGV. Trimming left V 4 bases short and J 3 bases short, with 8 bases between. The CDR3 region has the DNA TGTGCCAGCAGCTATTCTAGGACAGATACGCAGTATTTT. Residues: CASSYSRTDTQYF.